The sequence of this TCR beta chain was determined in a study of T cells in localized non-small cell lung cancer (dated by TCRdb to the early 2020s). Regarding the study in general: T cell repertoires of approximately 250 early-stage NSCLC patients were analyzed, with tumors being compared against uninvolved tumor-adjacent lungs. The cohort was made up of 200 to 250 treatment-naive NSCLC patients whose localized lung tumors had been resected. The mean age of the NSCLC patients was about 62 years, with 130 or so men and nearly 110 women. The paper as a whole reports these results and caveats: Multi-region tumor sequencing was not performed, so intratumor heterogeneity could not be excluded. Of the top 100 tumor clones, a median of roughly 53 were detected in paired uninvolved adjacent lung; about 28 were also among that lung's top 100. Because the study design was exploratory, TCR variables were selected using unadjusted p-values without false-discovery rate correction. Longer overall survival was associated with higher T cell density in blood, whereas shorter survival was associated with higher clonality in adjacent lung. Uninvolved tumor-adjacent lung showed the highest T cell clonality, higher than tumor, which suggests more focused antigenic responses in the uninvolved tumor-adjacent lung.

TCR beta CDR3 regions were sequenced from DNA using the immunoSEQ Assay. The study's own analysis went as follows. T cell density was computed as TCR beta template counts normalized to usable DNA estimated by amplifying housekeeping genes. The preseqR package was used to estimate richness by extrapolating to 400,000 templates for PBMC samples and to 120,000 templates for tissue samples. Clonality was calculated as one minus Pielou's evenness. To identify tissue-enriched TCRs, differential abundance testing was run on productive amino-acid clonotypes with a minimum total count of 5 and an alpha of 0.1. The Jaccard Index and the Morisita Overlap Index were used to measure repertoire overlap between compartments. GLIPH grouped TCR beta CDR3s together with public tetramer-defined viral CDR3s, and a viral motif had to include at least three viral sequences and show V-gene enrichment. TCRdb carries this immuneACCESS record with in-frame sequences only. Its versions omit some clonotypes, under half of them owing to an unresolved V gene in the studies checked, with the rest unexplained. V, J and clone size derive from that table, while D and trimming were established from the DNA sequence. The sample contains fewer than 30,000 clones, roughly 90% of them found a single time. The ten largest clones take up 5.5% to 6.5% of the sample.

Concerning this clone: This clone's antigen is unknown. No per-base quality is available; no much larger clone lies one base away.

At diagnosis, tumor, uninvolved tumor-adjacent lung and peripheral blood were collected and then preserved as a mix of FFPE and fresh-frozen material. For TCR repertoire profiling, blood samples were analyzed as peripheral blood mononuclear cells. Reading the germline V gene (reference sequence) gives CDR1 SGHNT and CDR2 YYREEE. After removal of 0 bases from V and 7 bases from J, the junction retains 2 bases not matched to a gene. CDR3 length: 14 amino acids, cysteine to phenylalanine. CDR3 DNA only is kept here, 42 bases in frame from base 1. The clonotype originates from a man aged 40 to 69 with stage II lung adenocarcinoma. The specimen comprised PBMCs, sampled before any cancer treatment. The rearranged segments are TRBV5-4 and TRBJ2-1; TRBD2 fits 9 bases in the junction. The CDR3 protein sequence reads: CASSLGLAENEQFF. The bases are TGTGCCAGCAGCTTGGGACTAGCGGAGAATGAGCAGTTCTTC.